A selection of T cell receptor beta chains follows, all from one sample in a study of PD-1 blockade in mismatch repair-deficient tumors. Sequenced by immunoSEQ multiplex PCR; TCRdb stores in-frame clones only, minus some. This sample has roughly 70,000 clones, with more than 75% found just once. This sample comprised peripheral blood, obtained 2 weeks after starting pembrolizumab. These receptors were obtained from an adult with mismatch repair-deficient cancer. Each CDR3 is given with its conserved first and last residue. The D gene is left open where the match is weak. A clone size is listed for some rows: how often the clone was seen (once, few, many), or a class if it is expanded.

-	TRBV14	-	TRBJ2-7	CASSQMGYEQYF	TGTGCCAGCAGCCAAATGGGCTACGAGCAGTACTTC
-	TRBV4-2	-	TRBJ1-5	CASSQEGRGGQPQHF	TGTGCCAGCAGCCAAGAGGGACGGGGCGGTCAGCCCCAGCATTTT
-	TRBV6-5	-	TRBJ2-1	CASSSGTGVNEQFF	TGTGCCAGCAGTTCGGGGACGGGGGTCAATGAGCAGTTCTTC
-	TRBV11-2	-	TRBJ1-2	CASRGGDTWSGGYTF	TGTGCCAGCAGAGGAGGGGACACGTGGTCCGGGGGCTACACCTTC
-	TRBV30	TRBD1	TRBJ1-5	CAWSEGQGGGNQPQHF	TGTGCCTGGAGTGAGGGACAGGGGGGTGGCAATCAGCCCCAGCATTTT
-	TRBV30	-	TRBJ1-1	CAWSDPGRLNTEAFF	TGTGCCTGGAGTGACCCAGGGCGACTGAACACTGAAGCTTTCTTT
-	TRBV6-5	-	TRBJ2-7	CASSTSYEQYF	TGTGCCAGCAGTACCAGCTACGAGCAGTACTTC
-	TRBV2	TRBD1	TRBJ1-2	CATRGADRNYGYTF	TGTGCCACCAGGGGGGCCGACAGGAACTATGGCTACACCTTC
-	TRBV10-3	TRBD1	TRBJ1-2	CAITLDRESYGYTF	TGTGCCATCACCCTAGACAGGGAAAGCTATGGCTACACCTTC
-	TRBV25-1	-	TRBJ1-2	CASSTGSSGYTF	TGTGCCAGCAGTACAGGGTCGTCTGGCTACACCTTC
once	TRBV7-9	-	TRBJ2-7	CASSLEGGSSYEQYF	TGTGCCAGCAGCTTAGAAGGCGGCTCCTCCTACGAGCAGTACTTC
-	TRBV19	TRBD1	TRBJ2-1	CASSVGQGITKQFF	TGTGCCAGTAGTGTAGGACAGGGAATAACTAAGCAGTTCTTC
-	TRBV2	-	TRBJ1-2	CASAEVRAGNSYTF	TGTGCCAGCGCTGAGGTCCGGGCAGGGAATAGCTACACCTTC
-	TRBV11-2	-	TRBJ2-2	CASRTTANTGELFF	TGTGCCAGCAGGACGACAGCGAACACCGGGGAGCTGTTTTTT
-	TRBV29-1	-	TRBJ1-2	CSVRATNYGYTF	TGCAGCGTTAGGGCTACTAACTATGGCTACACCTTC
-	TRBV29-1	-	TRBJ1-2	CSVADLWGYGYTF	TGCAGCGTCGCTGATCTTTGGGGGTATGGCTACACCTTC
-	TRBV5-1	TRBD1	TRBJ2-1	CASALDRGQVYNEQFF	TGCGCCAGCGCGCTAGACAGGGGGCAAGTCTACAATGAGCAGTTCTTC
-	TRBV6-5	TRBD1	TRBJ2-2	CASSYSRDRFAGELFF	TGTGCCAGCAGTTACTCGCGGGACAGGTTTGCCGGGGAGCTGTTTTTT
-	TRBV6-1	TRBD2	TRBJ2-1	CASSEALPNRLAEINEQFF	TGTGCCAGCAGTGAAGCGCTTCCGAACAGACTAGCGGAGATTAATGAGCAGTTCTTC
-	TRBV19	TRBD2	TRBJ2-1	CASSGGGTSVMEREQFF	TGTGCCAGTAGCGGGGGAGGGACTAGCGTAATGGAGAGGGAGCAGTTCTTC
-	TRBV11-2	TRBD1	TRBJ2-3	CASSLPGGGTGVQYF	TGTGCCAGCAGCTTACCGGGGGGCGGGACAGGGGTGCAGTATTTT
-	TRBV5-1	-	TRBJ2-1	CASSTREQNEQFF	TGCGCCAGCAGTACGAGAGAGCAGAATGAGCAGTTCTTC
few	TRBV7-3	TRBD2	TRBJ2-5	CASSSAGRETQYF	TGTGCCAGCAGCTCAGCGGGACGCGAGACCCAGTACTTC
-	TRBV5-1	-	TRBJ1-1	CASSSSGNTEAFF	TGCGCCAGCAGCTCGTCCGGGAACACTGAAGCTTTCTTT
-	TRBV18	-	TRBJ2-7	CASSPPKSPEQYF	TGTGCCAGCTCACCACCGAAGTCTCCCGAGCAGTACTTC
few	TRBV10-1	-	TRBJ2-7	CASSEGDEQYF	TGCGCCAGCAGTGAGGGAGACGAGCAGTACTTC